This TCR beta chain was found in a study of T cell responses to AZD1222 COVID-19 vaccine. Second-dose intervals of approximately 4 or approximately 12 weeks were pooled. General study points: At baseline, seropositivity was found in only a handful of AZD1222 recipients. Donors were chiefly white British, with a greater number of females, and clonal diversity was perhaps underestimated. The study found Spike-specific TCR breadth and depth rose after two AZD1222 doses.

To note about this clone: Its antigen is still unknown.

V was cut by 1 base and J by 2 bases, with 9 bases left in between. The CDR3 has 15 residues. CDR1 is MGHRA and CDR2 is YSYEKL in the germline V gene. Sequenced by immunoSEQ multiplex PCR; TCRdb stores in-frame clones only, minus some. The sample shows approximately 81,000 clones, 83% of them seen only once. The genes are TRBV4-1 and TRBJ1-5; D call uncertain. This clonotype was obtained from an adult who received the AZD1222 COVID-19 vaccine. The sample consisted of peripheral blood, taken 28 days after the second AZD1222 dose. DNA of the CDR3: TGCGCCAGCAGCCAAGGCGATTGGGGCAATCAGCCCCAGCATTTT. Amino acid sequence: CASSQGDWGNQPQHF.